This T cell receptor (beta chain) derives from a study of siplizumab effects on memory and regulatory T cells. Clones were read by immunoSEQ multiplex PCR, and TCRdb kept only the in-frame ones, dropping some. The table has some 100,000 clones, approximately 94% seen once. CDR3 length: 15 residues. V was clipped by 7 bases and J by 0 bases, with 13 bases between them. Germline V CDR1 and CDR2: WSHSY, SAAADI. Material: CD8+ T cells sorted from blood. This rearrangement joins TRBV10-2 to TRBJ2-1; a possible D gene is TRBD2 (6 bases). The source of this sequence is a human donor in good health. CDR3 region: CASNERGSSYNEQFF. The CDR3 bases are TGCGCCAGCAATGAACGGGGGAGCTCCTACAATGAGCAGTTCTTC.